A single T cell receptor beta chain is shown here with its context. No antigen is known for it. The CDR3 end lies 3 residues beyond the end of the read and is filled in from the germline J gene. This entry belongs to a study of T cells in women clearing cervical HPV infection. Findings and limits, study-wide: A classifier using richness and V gene abundances reached an AUC of around 0.83.

The ends lost 5 bases at V and 6 bases at J; junction bases unmatched: 4. Germline CDR1 reads SQVTM; CDR2 reads ANQGSEA. The CDR3 has 14 residues. Each participant carried one incident cervical HPV16 infection only. HPV was found by MY09/MY11 PCR and dot-blot genotyping. The method was immunoSEQ multiplex PCR; TCRdb's version includes in-frame clones alone and lacks a portion of them. The sample has 42,000 or so clones. The chain recombines TRBV29-1 with TRBJ2-2; TRBD1 matches 12 bases. The TCR was taken from a woman aged 18 to 75 with a cervical HPV16 infection that either progressed to CIN3+ or cleared (not recorded which). The specimen was blood buffy coat. CDR3 sequence reads: CSVRDRGPPGELFF. The CDR3 bases that were read are TGCAGCGTTAGGGACAGGGGGCCTCCCGGGGAG.